What follows are 28 T cell receptor beta chains derived from one specimen sequenced in a study of shared clonotypes between healthy human individuals. Here immunoSEQ multiplex PCR was the method, and the copy in TCRdb shows in-frame clones only, minus some. Here the sample spans around 690,000 clones, 90% being singletons. Sequencing used memory CD8+ T cells from PBMCs. Noted subset: CD45RO+ cells pooled with CCR7-negative TemRA cells. Receptors originate from a young man in good health. Some clones in this sample may be carry-over from other donors' samples.

This chain connects TRBV28 to TRBJ1-3, with D possibly being TRBD1 (6 bases). Germline V gives CDR1 MDHEN, CDR2 SYDVKM. V was pared by 7 bases and J by 2 bases, with 15 bases between. The CDR3 runs 15 residues. DNA of the CDR3: TGTGCCAGCACCGAAACCTCAGGGGCTGGAAACACCATATATTTT. As protein: CASTETSGAGNTIYF.

J is TRBJ2-1 and V is TRBV11-2; TRBD2 is a possible D gene (6 bases). Between the trimmed V and J ends, which lost 2 bases and 6 bases, there was a span of 14 bases. Per the germline V gene, CDR1 is SGHAT and CDR2 is FQNNGV. This CDR3 contains 15 residues. The CDR3 DNA follows: TGTGCCAGCAGCTTATTCGGCCAGGGACTCAATGAGCAGTTCTTC. It encodes CASSLFGQGLNEQFF.

The rearrangement joins TRBV10-2 to TRBJ2-2; 7 positions match TRBD1. V lost 10 bases and J lost 9; bases outside the gene matches: 8. From germline, CDR1 is WSHSY and CDR2 SAAADI. The CDR3 totals 12 residues. The CDR3 spells CATLRGFWELFF. As DNA, the CDR3 is TGCGCCACGCTCAGGGGGTTCTGGGAGCTGTTTTTT.

This chain links TRBV14 with TRBJ1-4, with 10 nucleotides matching TRBD1. Germline CDR1 and CDR2: SGHDN and FVKESK. The CDR3 extends over 14 amino acids. V trimming: 3 bases; J trimming: 11 bases; junction bases outside the gene matches: 6. The DNA of the CDR3 is TGTGCCAGCAGCCATGCGGGACAGGGGATTAAACTGTTTTTT. Amino acids: CASSHAGQGIKLFF.

The rearrangement joins TRBV30 to TRBJ2-7; possible D gene TRBD1, 6 bases. From germline, CDR1 is GTSNPN and CDR2 SVGIG (reference sequence). V gave up 5 bases and J gave up 6 bases, with 17 bases separating them. This CDR3 is 13 amino acids long. CDR3 residues: CAWGGRGVREQYF. The CDR3 nucleotides are TGTGCCTGGGGCGGCAGGGGCGTACGCGAGCAGTACTTC.

This clone was detected only once. The germline gene is not matched at one end of the junction; a read error may be the cause. V is TRBV7-2 and J is TRBJ2-1; 10 nucleotides match TRBD2. There are 20 residues in the CDR3. CDR1 and CDR2 (germline): SGHTA, FQGNSA. The DNA of the CDR3 is TGTGCCAGCAGCGTAGCACCCGAGACTAGCGGGCCCAACGTCTACAATGAGCAGTTCTTC. Its translation: CASSVAPETSGPNVYNEQFF.

The chain links TRBV7-9 to TRBJ2-3; D perhaps matches TRBD1 (5 bases). The ends were cut back, 5 bases at V and 4 bases at J, with 16 bases in the middle. This CDR3 has 15 residues. Germline assignment: CDR1 SEHNR and CDR2 FQNEAQ (reference sequence). The CDR3 DNA follows: TGTGCCAGCAGCACACTCAGGGCATCCCCAGATACGCAGTATTTT. Encoded protein: CASSTLRASPDTQYF.

The rearrangement joins TRBV9 to TRBJ2-2, with 7 bases that match TRBD2. The CDR3 totals 17 residues. The V gene's germline CDR1 is SGDLS and CDR2 YYNGEE. V lost 3 bases and J lost 1; bases outside the gene matches: 9. The CDR3 DNA reads TGTGCCAGCAGCGCCGCCAAGCTAGCGGAGAACACCGGGGAGCTGTTTTTT. Translation gives CASSAAKLAENTGELFF. Together with reference TRBV9 and TRBJ2-2, the CDR3 gives the full variable domain: DSGVTQTPKHLITATGQRVTLRCSPRSGDLSVYWYQQSLDQGLQFLIQYYNGEERAKGNILERFSAQQFPDLHSELNLSSLELGDSALYFCASSAAKLAENTGELFFGEGSRLTVL.

V gene TRBV5-1 combines with J gene TRBJ1-1; 7 positions agree with TRBD1. The V gene's germline CDR1 is SGHRS and CDR2 YFSETQ. There are 15 residues in the CDR3. The junction had 2 bases not matched to a gene; V was cut back by 0 bases and J by 0 bases. The CDR3 loop is CASSLETGMNTEAFF. The CDR3 nucleotides are TGCGCCAGCAGCTTGGAGACAGGGATGAACACTGAAGCTTTCTTT.

V usage is TRBV6-1 and J usage is TRBJ2-7, with 7 bases lining up with TRBD2. Losses at the gene ends were 5 bases for V and 1 base for J; bases not matched to a gene: 8. Germline CDR1 and CDR2: MNHNS and SASEGT. The CDR3 covers 15 residues. Written as DNA, the CDR3 is TGTGCCAGCAGTCCCAGAGGTAGCGGGTCCTACGAGCAGTACTTC. This sequence encodes CASSPRGSGSYEQYF.

The gene calls are TRBV14 and TRBJ2-7; tentative D call: TRBD1 (6 bases). CDR3 length equals 16 residues. CDR1 and CDR2 from the germline V gene are SGHDN and FVKESK. V lost 0 bases to trimming and J lost 4 bases, with 16 bases between them. CDR3: CASSQERVGRGYEQYF. In nucleotides, the CDR3 is TGTGCCAGCAGCCAAGAACGAGTAGGCAGGGGTTACGAGCAGTACTTC.

J is TRBJ2-7 and V is TRBV6-1, with 11 bases matching TRBD2. Germline-derived CDR1 and CDR2 are MNHNS and SASEGT. The CDR3 runs 15 residues. Losses at the gene ends were 6 bases for V and 2 bases for J; bases not matched to a gene: 6. The CDR3 loop reads CASSVTSGVPYEQYF. The CDR3 bases are TGTGCCAGCAGCGTGACTAGCGGGGTCCCCTACGAGCAGTACTTC.

This clone has just one count. The J gene is TRBJ2-1, the V gene TRBV6-1; TRBD2 is a possible D gene (6 bases). Trimming shortened V by 4 bases and J by 4 bases, and 11 bases separated the two germline ends. Germline loops: CDR1 MNHNS, CDR2 SASEGT. This CDR3 comprises 14 residues. The CDR3: CASSGRVEYNEQFF. The CDR3 DNA reads TGTGCCAGCAGTGGGAGGGTGGAATACAATGAGCAGTTCTTC.

This chain joins TRBV25-1 and TRBJ1-1, with D possibly matching TRBD1 (6 bases). CDR1 MGHDK and CDR2 SYGVNS come from the germline V gene. This CDR3 region has 11 residues. V dropped 1 base and J dropped 12 bases, with 9 bases sitting between them. The CDR3 loop is CASSEFGQPFF. DNA for the CDR3: TGTGCCAGCAGTGAATTTGGACAGCCTTTCTTT.

The chain has TRBV5-1 and TRBJ2-7, with no clear D. CDR3 length equals 13 residues. In germline, CDR1 is SGHRS, CDR2 YFSETQ. Trimming removed 4 bases from V and 7 bases from J, with 15 bases in between. The CDR3 region is CASSNKALQEQYF. The CDR3, as DNA: TGCGCCAGCAGCAATAAGGCCTTACAGGAGCAGTACTTC.

This chain joins TRBV5-4 and TRBJ1-2; no firm D call. Trimming pared 5 bases from V and 7 bases from J, leaving 18 bases between. Germline V lookup: CDR1 SGHNT, CDR2 YYREEE (reference sequence). The CDR3 sequence is 14 residues long. CDR3 DNA: TGTGCCAGCAGTTCAACAGAAGGGTGGGGTGGCTACACCTTC. Residues: CASSSTEGWGGYTF. Together with reference TRBV5-4 and TRBJ1-2, the CDR3 gives the full variable domain: ETGVTQSPTHLIKTRGQQVTLRCSSQSGHNTVSWYQQALGQGPQFIFQYYREEENGRGNFPPRFSGLQFPNYSSELNVNALELDDSALYLCASSSTEGWGGYTFGSGTRLTVV.

This clone was seen only once. J is TRBJ1-5 and V is TRBV7-9, with 7 bases that match TRBD1. Germline V gives CDR1 SEHNR, CDR2 FQNEAQ (reference sequence). The CDR3 sequence is 14 residues long. Losses at the gene ends were 5 bases for V and 5 bases for J; bases not matched to a gene: 6. The CDR3 coding sequence is TGTGCCAGCAGCCCACCCGACAGGGATCAGCCCCAGCATTTT. Protein product: CASSPPDRDQPQHF.

The chain is built from TRBV7-6 and TRBJ2-1; D not certain. The length of the CDR3 is 14 residues. Trimming took 1 base from V and 7 from J, leaving 11 bases between them. The germline V gene encodes CDR1 SGHVS and CDR2 FNYEAQ. CDR3 region: CASSLGFRVNEQFF. CDR3 in DNA: TGTGCCAGCAGCTTAGGATTCCGAGTAAATGAGCAGTTCTTC.

The chain joins TRBV19 to TRBJ2-3; maybe TRBD2 (5 bases). This CDR3 has 18 amino acids. V shed 5 bases and J shed 2 bases, with 23 bases lying between them. CDR1 LNHDA and CDR2 SQIVND come from the germline V gene (reference sequence). The CDR3 protein is CASSPVTWSGVATDTQYF. CDR3 nucleotides: TGTGCCAGTAGTCCTGTAACGTGGAGCGGTGTGGCCACAGATACGCAGTATTTT.

The chain is built from TRBV10-2 and TRBJ2-7, with TRBD2 matching over 10 bases. Looked up from germline, CDR1 is WSHSY and CDR2 is SAAADI. Trimming removed 2 bases from V and 7 bases from J; junction bases left unmatched: 11. The CDR3 extends over 16 amino acids. The CDR3 protein is CASSESQREGPGEQYF. DNA of the CDR3: TGCGCCAGCAGTGAGAGCCAGCGGGAGGGCCCAGGTGAGCAGTACTTC.

V gene TRBV2 combines with J gene TRBJ1-5; D remains ambiguous. V gave up 0 bases and J gave up 6 bases, with 12 bases separating them. The CDR3 spans 15 residues. Germline V gene lookup returns CDR1 SNHLY and CDR2 FYNNEI. Here the CDR3 reads CASSEATGSGQPQHF. The CDR3 DNA reads as TGTGCCAGCAGTGAAGCGACCGGTTCAGGTCAGCCCCAGCATTTT.

The V and J genes are TRBV15 and TRBJ1-4; TRBD1 matches 7 bases. This CDR3 is built from 11 residues. Germline V lookup: CDR1 LNHNV, CDR2 YYDKDF (reference sequence). J was trimmed by 8 bases and V by 8 bases; bases with no gene match: 2. The CDR3 DNA reads as TGTGCCACCCAAGGGGGCGAAAAACTGTTTTTT. This gives the protein CATQGGEKLFF.

This chain connects TRBV6-1 to TRBJ2-7; 9 bases fit TRBD1. The CDR3 spans 14 residues. V gave up 1 base and J gave up 6 bases; unmatched junction bases: 4. Germline CDR1 MNHNS, CDR2 SASEGT. The CDR3 DNA sequence: TGTGCCAGCAGTGAAGTCCACAGGGGGCGCGAGCAGTACTTC. This translates into CASSEVHRGREQYF.

This chain uses TRBV4-1 with TRBJ2-1; TRBD2 might be the D (5 bases). There are 15 residues in the CDR3. CDR1 is MGHRA and CDR2 is YSYEKL in the germline V gene. V shed 4 bases and J shed 8 bases, with 18 bases lying between them. The CDR3 bases are TGCGCCAGCAGCCCGAAGTCTCCCGGAGGTGATGAGCAGTTCTTC. The encoded protein is CASSPKSPGGDEQFF.

The chain links TRBV4-2 to TRBJ2-3, with 7 bases aligning to TRBD2. V shed 2 bases, J shed 1 base, and the junction held 21 bases outside the gene matches. Germline V gene sequence: CDR1 LGHNA, CDR2 YNFKEQ. The CDR3 extends over 21 amino acids. The CDR3 sequence is CASSQRGGRTLGEGGTDTQYF. CDR3 nucleotides: TGTGCCAGCAGCCAAAGGGGAGGTAGAACGCTGGGGGAGGGAGGCACAGATACGCAGTATTTT.

The rearrangement joins TRBV10-1 to TRBJ2-5; tentative D call: TRBD1 (6 bases). Near its end, the DNA agrees better with TRBJ2-7, so the J call may be wrong. Germline lookup yields CDR1 WNHNN and CDR2 SYGVQD (reference sequence). The CDR3 runs 13 residues. The chain's CDR3 is CASSDNRADEQYF. Written as DNA, the CDR3 is TGCGCCAGCAGTGATAACAGGGCCGACGAGCAGTACTTC.

This clone has only one observation. CDR3 loop: CASSARGLAGGLSSYNEQFF. CDR3 nucleotide sequence: TGTGCCAGCAGCGCAAGGGGACTAGCGGGAGGTCTGAGCTCCTACAATGAGCAGTTCTTC. V gene TRBV7-8 combines with J gene TRBJ2-1; 15 bases match TRBD2. The V and J ends lost 5 bases and 0 bases, in that order; junction bases with no gene match: 11. The CDR3 consists of 20 residues. The germline CDR1 and CDR2 sequences are SGHVS and FQNEAQ.

This clone appeared once. This chain links TRBV27 with TRBJ1-5, with 7 nucleotides matching TRBD1. The CDR3 runs 14 residues. V was clipped by 3 bases and J by 7 bases; unmatched bases: 6. Germline V lookup: CDR1 MNHEY, CDR2 SMNVEV (reference sequence). The chain's CDR3 is CASSLRQGDQPQHF. In nucleotides, the CDR3 is TGTGCCAGCAGTTTGCGGCAGGGGGACCAGCCCCAGCATTTT.